The rows below give T cell receptor beta chains drawn from one sample of a study of blood T cells in healthy people across ages. TCRdb reprocessed the 5' RACE reads with MiXCR, giving one entry per CDR3 protein. The sample lists 700,000 to 800,000 distinct CDR3 sequences, roughly 45% occurring once. The sequenced material came from blood. These receptors originate from a woman between 55 and 75 years old in good health. CDR3s include the opening cysteine and the closing phenylalanine or tryptophan. Each record gives: J gene, clone size, D gene, V gene, CDR3 DNA, CDR3 protein. The D gene is left open where the match is weak. Some rows have no size entry. The others give once, few or many, or a class for an expanded clone.

j_call: TRBJ1-5; clone_size: few; d_call: .; v_call: TRBV7-9; cdr3_nt: TGTGCCAGCAGCTTAAGGGACAGCAATCAGCCCCAGCATTTT; cdr3_aa: CASSLRDSNQPQHF
j_call: TRBJ2-3; clone_size: many; d_call: TRBD1; v_call: TRBV4-1; cdr3_nt: TGCGCCAGCAGCCAAGGGACAGGGGGCGAGGCAGATACGCAGTATTTT; cdr3_aa: CASSQGTGGEADTQYF
j_call: TRBJ2-7; clone_size: few; d_call: .; v_call: TRBV20-1; cdr3_nt: TGCAGTGCTCCTCAGAGGGGGGGGAGCTACGAGCAGTACTTC; cdr3_aa: CSAPQRGGSYEQYF
j_call: TRBJ2-2; clone_size: .; d_call: TRBD1; v_call: TRBV7-3; cdr3_nt: TGTGCCAGCAGCTTACCAGGACAGGGGGCGGGAACCAGGGAGCTGTTTTTT; cdr3_aa: CASSLPGQGAGTRELFF
j_call: TRBJ2-1; clone_size: .; d_call: .; v_call: TRBV21-1; cdr3_nt: TGTGCCAGCAGCAGCCCAAGAGCGGGAGCTGGTAATGAGCAGTTCTTC; cdr3_aa: CASSSPRAGAGNEQFF
j_call: TRBJ2-1; clone_size: many; d_call: TRBD2; v_call: TRBV10-3; cdr3_nt: TGTGCCATCAGTGAAACGGGAGGTAACAATGAGCAGTTCTTC; cdr3_aa: CAISETGGNNEQFF
j_call: TRBJ1-6; clone_size: .; d_call: .; v_call: TRBV5-1; cdr3_nt: TGCGCCAGCAGCTTGGAAAAAACAAGGGGCGACGGTTCACCCCTCCACTTT; cdr3_aa: CASSLEKTRGDGSPLHF
j_call: TRBJ2-3; clone_size: .; d_call: TRBD1; v_call: TRBV11-2; cdr3_nt: TGTGCCAGCAGCAGGAGGGGACAGGGCGTGAGTGGGATCACAGATACGCAGTATTTT; cdr3_aa: CASSRRGQGVSGITDTQYF
j_call: TRBJ2-1; clone_size: .; d_call: TRBD2; v_call: TRBV20-1; cdr3_nt: TGCAGTGCTAGACGGACTAGCGGGGGCGATTCCTACAATGAGCAGTTCTTC; cdr3_aa: CSARRTSGGDSYNEQFF
j_call: TRBJ2-1; clone_size: .; d_call: .; v_call: TRBV4-2; cdr3_nt: TGTGCCAGCAGCCAAGATGGATCGATCAGAAATGAGCAGTTCTTC; cdr3_aa: CASSQDGSIRNEQFF
j_call: TRBJ2-7; clone_size: .; d_call: TRBD2; v_call: TRBV20-1; cdr3_nt: TGCAGTGCAACCGGGACTAGCGGGAGTGCCCCCCTGAGAAGGCCCTACGAGCAGTACTTC; cdr3_aa: CSATGTSGSAPLRRPYEQYF
j_call: TRBJ2-4; clone_size: few; d_call: .; v_call: TRBV7-2; cdr3_nt: TGTGCCAGCAGCTTAGGTTTCTACATTCAGTACTTC; cdr3_aa: CASSLGFYIQYF
j_call: TRBJ2-7; clone_size: .; d_call: .; v_call: TRBV10-3; cdr3_nt: TGTGCCATCAGTGAATCCGCGGCCTACGAGCAGTACTTC; cdr3_aa: CAISESAAYEQYF
j_call: TRBJ2-5; clone_size: .; d_call: TRBD2; v_call: TRBV12-3/TRBV12-4; cdr3_nt: TGTGCCAGCAGTCTACCTAGGACAGGGGAACTACTAGCGGGAGGAGAGACCCAGTACTTC; cdr3_aa: CASSLPRTGELLAGGETQYF
j_call: TRBJ1-1; clone_size: .; d_call: .; v_call: TRBV6-2/TRBV6-3; cdr3_nt: TGTGCCAGCAGCCCCAAGCTGAACACTGAAGCTTTCTTT; cdr3_aa: CASSPKLNTEAFF
j_call: TRBJ1-2; clone_size: few; d_call: .; v_call: TRBV6-5; cdr3_nt: TGTGCCAGCAGTTACGCGGCGACTTATGGCTACACCTTC; cdr3_aa: CASSYAATYGYTF
j_call: TRBJ2-3; clone_size: few; d_call: TRBD1; v_call: TRBV5-5; cdr3_nt: TGTGCCAGCAGCGCGCGAGGGGGCGCTCATCCAGATACGCAGTATTTT; cdr3_aa: CASSARGGAHPDTQYF
j_call: TRBJ2-3; clone_size: .; d_call: TRBD2; v_call: TRBV6-5; cdr3_nt: TGTGCCAGCAGGCGGACTAGCGGGGCTAGCACAGATACGCAGTATTTT; cdr3_aa: CASRRTSGASTDTQYF
j_call: TRBJ1-1; clone_size: .; d_call: TRBD1; v_call: TRBV6-2/TRBV6-3; cdr3_nt: TGTGCCAGCAGTAGGGACAGGGATCGTGAAGCTTTCTTT; cdr3_aa: CASSRDRDREAFF
j_call: TRBJ2-6; clone_size: .; d_call: .; v_call: TRBV14; cdr3_nt: TGTGCCAGCAGCCAAGTTGCATCTGGGGCCAACGTCCTGACTTTC; cdr3_aa: CASSQVASGANVLTF
j_call: TRBJ2-7; clone_size: .; d_call: .; v_call: TRBV5-1; cdr3_nt: TGCGCCGGCAGCCCCGGGGGCGCTTCGGGGTACGAGCAGTACTTC; cdr3_aa: CAGSPGGASGYEQYF
j_call: TRBJ2-1; clone_size: .; d_call: .; v_call: TRBV6-2/TRBV6-3; cdr3_nt: TGTGCCAGCTACAATCCTGAGGAGACCCAGTTCTTC; cdr3_aa: CASYNPEETQFF
j_call: TRBJ2-5; clone_size: few; d_call: .; v_call: TRBV7-7; cdr3_nt: TGTGCCAGCAGCTGTGGACGAACAGGGTCAGAGACCCAGTACTTC; cdr3_aa: CASSCGRTGSETQYF
j_call: TRBJ2-5; clone_size: .; d_call: TRBD1; v_call: TRBV20-1; cdr3_nt: TGCAGTGCTCCCAGTAAAACAGGGGGAAGGCAAGAGACCCAGTACTTC; cdr3_aa: CSAPSKTGGRQETQYF
j_call: TRBJ2-1; clone_size: .; d_call: TRBD2; v_call: TRBV20-1; cdr3_nt: TGCAGTGCTAGCGTTAGCGGGGGGCGAAAATACAATGAGCAGTTCTTC; cdr3_aa: CSASVSGGRKYNEQFF
j_call: TRBJ2-5; clone_size: .; d_call: .; v_call: TRBV7-2; cdr3_nt: TGTGCCAGCAGCTTAGTCGAGGGACAAGAGACCCAGTACTTC; cdr3_aa: CASSLVEGQETQYF
j_call: TRBJ2-3; clone_size: once; d_call: TRBD2; v_call: TRBV3-1; cdr3_nt: TGTGCCAGCAGCATCTCGGCTAGCGGGACAGATACGCAGTATTTT; cdr3_aa: CASSISASGTDTQYF
j_call: TRBJ1-4; clone_size: .; d_call: TRBD1; v_call: TRBV20-1; cdr3_nt: TGCAGTGCTAATCCCGGGACAGGAAACGAAAAACTGTTTTTT; cdr3_aa: CSANPGTGNEKLFF
j_call: TRBJ2-7; clone_size: many; d_call: .; v_call: TRBV12-3/TRBV12-4; cdr3_nt: TGTGCCAGCAGTTTTGGACCCTACGAGCAGTACTTC; cdr3_aa: CASSFGPYEQYF
j_call: TRBJ2-1; clone_size: few; d_call: TRBD2; v_call: TRBV5-1; cdr3_nt: TGCGCCAGCAGCTTGGTAGGGACTAGCGGGGGGGCGTCCTACAATGAGCAGTTCTTC; cdr3_aa: CASSLVGTSGGASYNEQFF
j_call: TRBJ2-1; clone_size: few; d_call: TRBD1; v_call: TRBV6-5; cdr3_nt: TGTGCCACCACAGGGGGCGATGAGCAGTTCTTC; cdr3_aa: CATTGGDEQFF
j_call: TRBJ2-5; clone_size: .; d_call: .; v_call: TRBV4-3; cdr3_nt: TGCGCCAGCAGCCAAGATTCCGGCAGGGAAGAGACCCAGTACTTC; cdr3_aa: CASSQDSGREETQYF
j_call: TRBJ1-2; clone_size: many; d_call: .; v_call: TRBV20-1; cdr3_nt: TGCAGTGCTCAGACGGCTAACTATGGCTACACCTTC; cdr3_aa: CSAQTANYGYTF
j_call: TRBJ2-1; clone_size: many; d_call: TRBD2; v_call: TRBV12-3/TRBV12-4; cdr3_nt: TGTGCCAGCACAACGCGGGAGGGGGGGAATGAGCAGTTCTTC; cdr3_aa: CASTTREGGNEQFF
j_call: TRBJ2-6; clone_size: .; d_call: TRBD1; v_call: TRBV6-6; cdr3_nt: TGTGCCAGCAGTTCGGGACAGGGAAAATCTGGGGCCAACGTCCTGACTTTC; cdr3_aa: CASSSGQGKSGANVLTF
j_call: TRBJ2-1; clone_size: .; d_call: TRBD1; v_call: TRBV2; cdr3_nt: TGTGCCAGCAGCGGAGTGGACAGGGGGCTGAATGAGCAGTTCTTC; cdr3_aa: CASSGVDRGLNEQFF
j_call: TRBJ2-1; clone_size: few; d_call: TRBD2; v_call: TRBV5-6; cdr3_nt: TGTGCCAGCAGCTTGTCCCTAGCGGGGGGGCAGAACTACAATGAGCAGTTCTTC; cdr3_aa: CASSLSLAGGQNYNEQFF
j_call: TRBJ2-5; clone_size: few; d_call: .; v_call: TRBV12-3/TRBV12-4; cdr3_nt: TGTGCCAGCAGTCTGACACTATTCCCAGAGACCCAGTACTTC; cdr3_aa: CASSLTLFPETQYF
j_call: TRBJ2-7; clone_size: many; d_call: .; v_call: TRBV18; cdr3_nt: TGTGCCAGCTCACAACGGACAGACTACGAGCAGTACTTC; cdr3_aa: CASSQRTDYEQYF
j_call: TRBJ2-1; clone_size: many; d_call: .; v_call: TRBV7-9; cdr3_nt: TGTGCCAGCAGCTTCGTCGGTGGCGGGTTCAATGAGCAGTTCTTC; cdr3_aa: CASSFVGGGFNEQFF
j_call: TRBJ2-1; clone_size: .; d_call: .; v_call: TRBV5-1; cdr3_nt: TGCGCCAGCAGCCCGTCCAGGGACCGGCTTTACAATGAGCAGTTCTTC; cdr3_aa: CASSPSRDRLYNEQFF
j_call: TRBJ2-3; clone_size: .; d_call: TRBD2; v_call: TRBV6-1; cdr3_nt: TGTGCCAGCAGTGAAGGGACTAGCGGGAGTTTGGATACGCAGTATTTT; cdr3_aa: CASSEGTSGSLDTQYF
j_call: TRBJ2-7; clone_size: .; d_call: .; v_call: TRBV28; cdr3_nt: TGTGCCAGCCCCGTGCCGTCGTTGAGCGTTTTCTCCGAGCAGTACTTC; cdr3_aa: CASPVPSLSVFSEQYF
j_call: TRBJ1-2; clone_size: few; d_call: .; v_call: TRBV12-3/TRBV12-4; cdr3_nt: TGTGCCAGCAGCCTCGGACAGAGGAGTGGCTATGGCTACACCTTC; cdr3_aa: CASSLGQRSGYGYTF
j_call: TRBJ1-5; clone_size: .; d_call: TRBD1; v_call: TRBV7-2; cdr3_nt: TGTGCCAGCAGCAACCGGGACAGTAGCAATCAGCCCCAGCATTTT; cdr3_aa: CASSNRDSSNQPQHF
j_call: TRBJ2-5; clone_size: .; d_call: .; v_call: TRBV20-1; cdr3_nt: TGCAGTGCTAGACGGCAGGGTGGGCGGGAGACCCAGTACTTC; cdr3_aa: CSARRQGGRETQYF
j_call: TRBJ2-7; clone_size: .; d_call: .; v_call: TRBV5-5; cdr3_nt: TGTGCCAGCAGCCCGGGACCCCAGGCTATCGAGCAGTACTTC; cdr3_aa: CASSPGPQAIEQYF
j_call: TRBJ1-2; clone_size: .; d_call: .; v_call: TRBV20-1; cdr3_nt: TGTAGTGCTAGGGTGGCAGTCGGATATGGCTACACCTTC; cdr3_aa: CSARVAVGYGYTF
j_call: TRBJ1-1; clone_size: .; d_call: .; v_call: TRBV7-9; cdr3_nt: TGTGCCAGTGGCTCGGGGCTCCCTAAACGGAACACTGAAGCTTTCTTT; cdr3_aa: CASGSGLPKRNTEAFF
j_call: TRBJ2-5; clone_size: few; d_call: .; v_call: TRBV11-2; cdr3_nt: TGTGCCAGCAGCTTGATGAGCAGGTTGGGCGAGACCCAGTACTTC; cdr3_aa: CASSLMSRLGETQYF
j_call: TRBJ2-4; clone_size: .; d_call: .; v_call: TRBV3-1; cdr3_nt: TGTGCCAGCAGCCAAAGTGGGGCCAAAAACATTCAGTACTTC; cdr3_aa: CASSQSGAKNIQYF
j_call: TRBJ2-5; clone_size: few; d_call: TRBD2; v_call: TRBV20-1; cdr3_nt: TGCAGTCCGGGGGCGGGAGGCCACGGGACCCAGTACTTC; cdr3_aa: CSPGAGGHGTQYF
j_call: TRBJ2-3; clone_size: .; d_call: TRBD2; v_call: TRBV9; cdr3_nt: TGTGCCAGCAGCGTACAAACTAGCGATAGCACAGATACGCAGTATTTT; cdr3_aa: CASSVQTSDSTDTQYF
j_call: TRBJ2-1; clone_size: many; d_call: .; v_call: TRBV20-1; cdr3_nt: TGCAGTGCTAGGTCCGACGAGCAGTTCTTC; cdr3_aa: CSARSDEQFF
j_call: TRBJ2-3; clone_size: few; d_call: .; v_call: TRBV12-3/TRBV12-4; cdr3_nt: TGTGCCAGCACTCCCAGTACGGGGAATACGCAGTATTTT; cdr3_aa: CASTPSTGNTQYF
j_call: TRBJ1-2; clone_size: .; d_call: .; v_call: TRBV29-1; cdr3_nt: TGCAGCGTTGTTGACGGCTACACCTTC; cdr3_aa: CSVVDGYTF